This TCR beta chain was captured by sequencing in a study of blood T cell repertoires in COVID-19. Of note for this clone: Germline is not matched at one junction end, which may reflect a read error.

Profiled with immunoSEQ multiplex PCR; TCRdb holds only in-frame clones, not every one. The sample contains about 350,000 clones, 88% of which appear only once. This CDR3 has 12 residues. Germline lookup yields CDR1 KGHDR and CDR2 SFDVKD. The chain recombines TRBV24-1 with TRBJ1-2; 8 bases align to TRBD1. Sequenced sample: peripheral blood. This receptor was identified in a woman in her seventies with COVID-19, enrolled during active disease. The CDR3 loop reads CATSYGQGPYLF. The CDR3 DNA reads TGTGCCACCAGTTATGGACAGGGCCCGTACCTCTTC.